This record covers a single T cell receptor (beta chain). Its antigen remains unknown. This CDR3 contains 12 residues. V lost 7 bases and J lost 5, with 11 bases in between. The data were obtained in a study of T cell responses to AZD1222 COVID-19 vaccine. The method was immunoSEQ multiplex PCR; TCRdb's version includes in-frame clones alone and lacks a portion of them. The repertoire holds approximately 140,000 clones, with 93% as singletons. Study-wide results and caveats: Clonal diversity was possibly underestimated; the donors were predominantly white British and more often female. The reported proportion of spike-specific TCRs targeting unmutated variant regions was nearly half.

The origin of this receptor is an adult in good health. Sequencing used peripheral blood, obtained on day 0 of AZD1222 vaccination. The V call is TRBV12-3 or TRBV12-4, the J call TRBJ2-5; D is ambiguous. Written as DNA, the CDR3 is TGTGCCAGCAACGAAGGGATTGAGACCCAGTACTTC. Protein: CASNEGIETQYF.